This T cell receptor beta chain was identified in a study of T cell responses to AZD1222 COVID-19 vaccine. Study-wide context: Recipients boosted at about 4 weeks or about 12 weeks are pooled. Study findings and constraints: Donors, mostly white British, included more females; clonal diversity was possibly underestimated. At study baseline, merely more than 5 AZD1222 recipients were seropositive. Vaccination with two AZD1222 doses was followed by a rise in Spike-specific TCR breadth and depth.

Concerning this clone itself: The target antigen is unknown.

V shed 1 base, J shed 6 bases, and the junction held 5 bases outside the gene matches. The germline CDR1 and CDR2 sequences are MGHRA and YSYEKL. There are 15 residues in the CDR3. Sequencing used immunoSEQ multiplex PCR; TCRdb keeps in-frame clones, though not all of them. The sample lists 95,000 to 150,000 clones, 88% occurring once. This clonotype was sampled from an adult in good health. The material sequenced was peripheral blood, taken on day 0 of AZD1222 vaccination. The rearrangement links TRBV4-1 to TRBJ1-2, with 10 bases matching TRBD1. As DNA, the CDR3 is TGCGCCAGCAGCCAAGGAGACAGGGGGCTGGATGGCTACACCTTC. It yields the protein CASSQGDRGLDGYTF.